This TCR beta chain appears in the sequencing data of a study of blood T cell repertoires in COVID-19. Participants were placed into cohorts based on the clinical history they reported. Resolution of symptoms, clearance, or two negative PCRs was present in recovered Cohort 3 donors. The protocol was immunoSEQ multiplex PCR, while the TCRdb copy is restricted to in-frame clones and leaves out a portion. Of a few hundred thousand clones in the sample, approximately 90% were seen once. V was clipped by 8 bases and J by 2 bases; unmatched bases: 20. The CDR3 is made up of 18 amino acids. The germline CDR1 and CDR2 sequences are LNHDA and SQIVND (reference sequence).

This sequence joins TRBV19 and TRBJ1-1; 7 bases fit TRBD1. The receptor's source is a young woman who had recovered from COVID-19. Input material: PBMCs or T cells enriched from blood (not recorded which). DNA for the CDR3: TGTGCCAGTTTAAACTCTACCCTGACAGGGCCCCCTAACACTGAAGCTTTCTTT. Its protein product is CASLNSTLTGPPNTEAFF.